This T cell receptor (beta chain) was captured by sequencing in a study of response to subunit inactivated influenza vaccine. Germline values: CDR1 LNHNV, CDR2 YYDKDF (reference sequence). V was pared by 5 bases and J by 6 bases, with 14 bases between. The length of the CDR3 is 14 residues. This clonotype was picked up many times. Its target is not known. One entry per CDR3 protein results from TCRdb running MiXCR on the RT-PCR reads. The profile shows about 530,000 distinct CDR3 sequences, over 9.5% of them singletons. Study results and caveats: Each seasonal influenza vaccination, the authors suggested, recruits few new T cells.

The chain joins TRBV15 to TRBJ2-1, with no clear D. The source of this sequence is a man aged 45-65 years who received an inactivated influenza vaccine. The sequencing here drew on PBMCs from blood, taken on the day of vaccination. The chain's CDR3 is CATSEKLIGNEQFF. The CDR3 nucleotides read TGTGCCACCAGCGAGAAACTCATAGGCAATGAGCAGTTCTTC.